The 23 T cell receptor beta chains below were found in one sample sequenced in a study of T-cell memory formation after mild COVID-19. One entry per CDR3 protein results from TCRdb running MiXCR on the 5' RACE reads. The sample shows a few hundred thousand distinct CDR3 sequences, around an eighth of them seen only once. Sequencing used PBMCs or a T cell subset sorted from them (not recorded which). The receptor source for this set is a young man who had mild COVID-19 (a few samples of this study predate the infection). Cell type and time point are not known.

This clonotype was found many times. This chain links TRBV5-1 with TRBJ2-3; 7 positions match TRBD1. Germline CDR1 and CDR2: SGHRS and YFSETQ. This CDR3 contains 16 residues. V gave up 0 bases and J gave up 1 base; unmatched junction bases: 5. The CDR3 loop reads CASSLGGQSRTDTQYF. CDR3 sequence (DNA): TGCGCCAGCAGCTTGGGGGGACAGTCCCGCACAGATACGCAGTATTTT.

The V gene is TRBV7-4, the J gene TRBJ2-1; 7 positions match TRBD2. This CDR3 is 16 amino acids long. CDR1 and CDR2 from the germline V gene are SGHVT and SQSDAQ. Losses at the gene ends were 4 bases for V and 4 bases for J; bases not matched to a gene: 10. For the CDR3, the DNA is TGTGCCAGCAGCTCCCCAAGCGGGGCCGTTTACAATGAGCAGTTCTTC. Its protein product is CASSSPSGAVYNEQFF.

This clonotype was recorded at least ten times. J is TRBJ2-2 and V is TRBV7-6, with D perhaps TRBD2 (5 bases). Germline CDR1 and CDR2: SGHVS and FNYEAQ. The V end was cut by 8 bases, the J end by 6 bases, with 7 bases between. The CDR3 runs 11 residues. The CDR3 region has the DNA TGTGCCAGCCGGGGTCCCGGGGAGCTGTTTTTT. Its translation is CASRGPGELFF.

This chain uses TRBV6-6 with TRBJ1-1, with D maybe TRBD1 (6 bases). Germline CDR1 reads MNHNY; CDR2 reads SVGAGI (reference sequence). Trimming cost V 0 bases and J 4 bases, with 12 bases left between them. The CDR3 sequence is 15 residues long. The CDR3 region is CASSYSTETGTEAFF. The DNA for the CDR3 is TGTGCCAGCAGTTACTCGACGGAGACAGGCACTGAAGCTTTCTTT.

This chain joins TRBV12-3 or TRBV12-4 and TRBJ1-5; D is ambiguous. The CDR3 consists of 13 residues. Between the trimmed V and J ends, which lost 2 bases and 5 bases, there was a span of 7 bases. In nucleotides, the CDR3 is TGTGCCAGCAGTTTATTTCTTGATCAGCCCCAGCATTTT. Protein: CASSLFLDQPQHF.

The chain recombines TRBV29-1 with TRBJ1-3; 9 bases are shared with TRBD1. The trim removed 6 bases at V and 9 bases at J, leaving 9 bases unmatched. This CDR3 has 13 amino acids. CDR1 is SQVTM and CDR2 is ANQGSEA in the germline V gene. The CDR3 region is CSVSPGQGGTIYF. CDR3 bases: TGCAGCGTGAGCCCGGGACAGGGAGGCACCATATATTTT. Based on the CDR3 plus reference TRBV29-1 and TRBJ1-3, the full variable domain is SAVISQKPSRDICQRGTSLTIQCQVDSQVTMMFWYRQQPGQSLTLIATANQGSEATYESGFVIDKFPISRPNLTFSTLTVSNMSPEDSSIYLCSVSPGQGGTIYFGEGSWLTVV.

This clonotype was counted between two and nine times. The chain has TRBV7-6 and TRBJ2-1, with D unresolved. Germline V lookup: CDR1 SGHVS, CDR2 FNYEAQ. The V and J ends lost 3 bases and 0 bases respectively, with 12 bases between them. The CDR3 spans 16 residues. The CDR3 sequence: CASSFTQVSSYNEQFF. The DNA of the CDR3 is TGTGCCAGCAGCTTCACCCAGGTTAGCTCCTACAATGAGCAGTTCTTC.

This clonotype was counted at least ten times. The chain combines TRBV7-2 with TRBJ1-5; D unclear. Germline V gene data show CDR1 as SGHTA and CDR2 as FQGNSA. The CDR3 sequence is 12 residues long. Trimming left V 1 base short and J 13 bases short, with 11 bases between. CDR3 loop: CASSLGPRPQHF. For the CDR3, the DNA is TGTGCCAGCAGCTTAGGGCCCAGGCCACAGCATTTT.

The chain links TRBV5-5 to TRBJ2-2; 10 bases are a match to TRBD2. The V gene end was trimmed by 0 bases and the J gene end by 1 base; junction bases not matched to a gene: 3. The germline CDR1 and CDR2 sequences are SGHKS and YYEKEE (reference sequence). The CDR3 has 17 residues. The CDR3 sequence: CASSLGASGGNTGELFF. Here the CDR3 DNA reads TGTGCCAGCAGCTTGGGAGCTAGCGGGGGGAACACCGGGGAGCTGTTTTTT.

The chain combines TRBV5-1 with TRBJ2-3, with 8 bases lining up with TRBD1. The CDR3 has 15 amino acids. Germline CDR1 and CDR2: SGHRS and YFSETQ. V was clipped by 7 bases and J by 6 bases; unmatched bases: 13. CDR3 sequence (DNA): TGCGCCAGCTCTGGACAGGGACAGTCAATGGATACGCAGTATTTT. It yields the protein CASSGQGQSMDTQYF.

This clonotype was detected only a few times. The chain links TRBV7-2 to TRBJ1-1; 7 bases fit TRBD1. V gave up 5 bases and J gave up 2 bases; unmatched junction bases: 5. Germline CDR1 reads SGHTA; CDR2 reads FQGNSA. This CDR3 region has 14 residues. The CDR3 loop reads CASSPDRANTEAFF. The CDR3, as DNA: TGTGCCAGCAGCCCTGACAGGGCTAACACTGAAGCTTTCTTT. The full variable domain, rest sourced from reference TRBV7-2 and TRBJ1-1, is GAGVSQSPSNKVTEKGKDVELRCDPISGHTALYWYRQSLGQGLEFLIYFQGNSAPDKSGLPSDRFSAERTGGSVSTLTIQRTQQEDSAVYLCASSPDRANTEAFFGQGTRLTVV.

The V and J genes are TRBV4-1 and TRBJ2-5; D remains unclear. The V and J ends lost 2 bases and 8 bases respectively, with 12 bases between them. This CDR3 is built from 13 residues. Germline values: CDR1 MGHRA, CDR2 YSYEKL. CDR3 sequence: CASSQPRGDTQYF. The CDR3 coding sequence is TGCGCCAGCAGCCAACCCCGTGGCGATACCCAGTACTTC.

This clonotype was observed many times. J is TRBJ2-5 and V is TRBV5-6; the D is unclear. The CDR3 loop spans 14 amino acids. In germline, CDR1 is SGHDT, CDR2 YYEEEE. The V end lost 0 bases, the J end lost 6 bases, and 12 bases lay between the germline ends. CDR3 sequence (DNA): TGTGCCAGCAGCTTGGACGGCCAGCTACAGACCCAGTACTTC. The encoded protein is CASSLDGQLQTQYF.

In this sample, this clonotype turned up a few times. The chain has TRBV12-3 or TRBV12-4 and TRBJ1-3; no reliable D call. The CDR3 contains 16 residues. V lost 2 bases and J lost 0, with 11 bases in between. CDR3 amino acids: CASSLYGQSSGNTIYF. The DNA for the CDR3 is TGTGCCAGCAGTTTATACGGGCAGAGCTCTGGAAACACCATATATTTT.

This chain connects TRBV29-1 to TRBJ2-1; TRBD2 agrees at 14 bases. Unmatched junction bases numbered 9, after V lost 8 bases and J lost 6 bases. The CDR3 spans 15 residues. The germline CDR1 and CDR2 sequences are SQVTM and ANQGSEA. The CDR3 DNA follows: TGCAGCTCCGAGGGGACTAGCGGGAGCGGCAATGAGCAGTTCTTC. This sequence encodes CSSEGTSGSGNEQFF.

This clonotype was counted a few times. The chain carries TRBV5-1 and TRBJ2-4; 12 nucleotides agree with TRBD2. Germline lookup yields CDR1 SGHRS and CDR2 YFSETQ. Germline trimming cut 1 base from V and 1 base from J; bases unmatched to any gene: 0. The CDR3 extends over 16 amino acids. Written as DNA, the CDR3 is TGCGCCAGCAGCTTGACTAGCGGGGGGGCCAAAAACATTCAGTACTTC. Encoded protein: CASSLTSGGAKNIQYF.

This clonotype occurred a few times. Here the CDR3 DNA reads TGTGCCAGCAGCAAGCGTCAGGGGTCTGGAAACACCATATATTTT. Its protein is CASSKRQGSGNTIYF. The rearrangement joins TRBV12-3 or TRBV12-4 to TRBJ1-3; the D gene is possibly TRBD1 (6 bases). CDR3 length: 15 amino acids. The V and J ends lost 6 bases and 1 base respectively, with 13 bases between them.

This chain connects TRBV9 to TRBJ2-3; D remains unclear. Germline CDR1 reads SGDLS; CDR2 reads YYNGEE. The CDR3 has 13 amino acids. Trimming removed 0 bases at V and 6 bases at J, with 8 bases between. The CDR3 nucleotides are TGTGCCAGCAGCGTAGTGACGTGGGATACGCAGTATTTT. Translation gives CASSVVTWDTQYF.

The chain links TRBV5-1 to TRBJ2-7, with 8 bases lining up with TRBD1. This CDR3 is built from 15 residues. V lost 4 bases and J lost 2; bases outside the gene matches: 8. CDR1 is SGHRS and CDR2 is YFSETQ in the germline V gene. CDR3 in amino acids: CASSDPGQAAYEQYF. Here the CDR3 DNA reads TGCGCCAGCAGCGATCCGGGACAGGCGGCCTACGAGCAGTACTTC.

This chain connects TRBV20-1 to TRBJ1-5; no clear D gene. V lost 6 bases and J lost 4, with 13 bases in between. Germline V CDR1 and CDR2: DFQATT, SNEGSKA (reference sequence). The CDR3 has 13 residues. CDR3 bases: TGCAGTGCCCCTCCACCCGGGAATCAGCCCCAGCATTTT. It translates to CSAPPPGNQPQHF.

The chain combines TRBV7-8 with TRBJ2-3, with D tentatively TRBD2 (5 bases). The CDR3 length is 15 residues. Germline V lookup: CDR1 SGHVS, CDR2 FQNEAQ. Trimming shortened V by 4 bases and J by 2 bases, and 13 bases separated the two germline ends. The CDR3 DNA reads as TGTGCCAGCAGCTCCCTGCCGGGGTTCACAGATACGCAGTATTTT. Protein sequence: CASSSLPGFTDTQYF.

V gene TRBV5-1 combines with J gene TRBJ2-7; D remains unclear. This CDR3 has 13 residues. V lost 1 base, J lost 4 bases, and 9 bases lay in between. Germline V lookup: CDR1 SGHRS, CDR2 YFSETQ. The CDR3 DNA is TGCGCCAGCAGCTTGATTCCGGATTACGAGCAGTACGTC. It specifies CASSLIPDYEQYV.

The CDR3 sequence is CASSIDSSYNSPLHF. The CDR3 bases are TGTGCCAGCAGTATCGATAGCTCCTATAATTCACCCCTCCACTTT. The rearrangement links TRBV28 to TRBJ1-6; D remains ambiguous. This CDR3 comprises 15 residues. The V end was cut by 5 bases, the J end by 0 bases, with 8 bases between. The V gene's germline CDR1 is MDHEN and CDR2 SYDVKM.